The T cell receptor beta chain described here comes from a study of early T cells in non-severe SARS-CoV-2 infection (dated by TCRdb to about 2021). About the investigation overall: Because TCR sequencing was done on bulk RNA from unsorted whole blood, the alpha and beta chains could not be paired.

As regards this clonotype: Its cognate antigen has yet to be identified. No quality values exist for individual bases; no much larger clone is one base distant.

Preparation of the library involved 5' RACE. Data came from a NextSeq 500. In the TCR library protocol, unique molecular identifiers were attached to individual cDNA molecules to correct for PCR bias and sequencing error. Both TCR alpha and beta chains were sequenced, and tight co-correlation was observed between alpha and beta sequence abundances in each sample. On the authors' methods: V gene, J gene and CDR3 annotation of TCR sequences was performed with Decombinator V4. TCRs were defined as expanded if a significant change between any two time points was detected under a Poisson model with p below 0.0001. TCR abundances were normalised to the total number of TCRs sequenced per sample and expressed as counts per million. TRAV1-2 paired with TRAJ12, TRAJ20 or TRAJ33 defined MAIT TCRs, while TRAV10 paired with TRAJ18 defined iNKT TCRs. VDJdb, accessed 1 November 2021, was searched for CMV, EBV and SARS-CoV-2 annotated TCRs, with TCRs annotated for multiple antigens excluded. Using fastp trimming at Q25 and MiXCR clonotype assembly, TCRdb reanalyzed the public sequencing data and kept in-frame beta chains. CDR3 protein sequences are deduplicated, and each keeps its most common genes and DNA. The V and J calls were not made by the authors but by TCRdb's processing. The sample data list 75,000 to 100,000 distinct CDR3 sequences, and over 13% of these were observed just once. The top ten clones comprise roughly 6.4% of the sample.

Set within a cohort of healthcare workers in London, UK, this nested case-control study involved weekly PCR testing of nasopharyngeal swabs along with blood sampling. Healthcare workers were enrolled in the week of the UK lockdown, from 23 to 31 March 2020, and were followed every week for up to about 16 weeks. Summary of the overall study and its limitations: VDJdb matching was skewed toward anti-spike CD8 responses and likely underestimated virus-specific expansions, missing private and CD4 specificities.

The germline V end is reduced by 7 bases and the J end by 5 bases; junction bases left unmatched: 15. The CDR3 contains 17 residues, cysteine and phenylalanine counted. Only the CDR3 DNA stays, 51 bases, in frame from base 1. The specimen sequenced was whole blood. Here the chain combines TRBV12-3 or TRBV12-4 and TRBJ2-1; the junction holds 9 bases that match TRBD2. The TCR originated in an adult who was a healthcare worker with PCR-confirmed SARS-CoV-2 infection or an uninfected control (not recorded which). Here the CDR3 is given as CASTSSWREGRDNEQFF. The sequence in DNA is TGTGCCAGCACCTCGTCCTGGCGGGAGGGACGCGACAATGAGCAGTTCTTC.